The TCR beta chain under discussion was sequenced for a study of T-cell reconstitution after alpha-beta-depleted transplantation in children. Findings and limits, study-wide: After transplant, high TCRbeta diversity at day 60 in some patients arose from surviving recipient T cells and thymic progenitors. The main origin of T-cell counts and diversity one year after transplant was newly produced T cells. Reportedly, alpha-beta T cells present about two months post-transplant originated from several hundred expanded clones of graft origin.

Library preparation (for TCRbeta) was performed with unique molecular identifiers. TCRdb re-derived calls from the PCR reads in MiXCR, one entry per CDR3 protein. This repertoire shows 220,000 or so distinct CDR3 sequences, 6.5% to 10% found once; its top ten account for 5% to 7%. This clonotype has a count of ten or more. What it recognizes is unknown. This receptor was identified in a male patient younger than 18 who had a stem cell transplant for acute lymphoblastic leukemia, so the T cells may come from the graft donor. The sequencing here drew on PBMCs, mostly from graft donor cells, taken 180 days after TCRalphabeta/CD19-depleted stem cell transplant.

The CDR3, as DNA: TGCAGCGTTGGTAGGGACACTGAAGCTTTCTTT. Encoded protein: CSVGRDTEAFF. The gene calls are TRBV29-1 and TRBJ1-1; D gene unclear. Per the germline V gene, CDR1 is SQVTM and CDR2 is ANQGSEA. This CDR3 region has 11 residues. Trimming shortened V by 4 bases and J by 3 bases, and 6 bases separated the two germline ends.